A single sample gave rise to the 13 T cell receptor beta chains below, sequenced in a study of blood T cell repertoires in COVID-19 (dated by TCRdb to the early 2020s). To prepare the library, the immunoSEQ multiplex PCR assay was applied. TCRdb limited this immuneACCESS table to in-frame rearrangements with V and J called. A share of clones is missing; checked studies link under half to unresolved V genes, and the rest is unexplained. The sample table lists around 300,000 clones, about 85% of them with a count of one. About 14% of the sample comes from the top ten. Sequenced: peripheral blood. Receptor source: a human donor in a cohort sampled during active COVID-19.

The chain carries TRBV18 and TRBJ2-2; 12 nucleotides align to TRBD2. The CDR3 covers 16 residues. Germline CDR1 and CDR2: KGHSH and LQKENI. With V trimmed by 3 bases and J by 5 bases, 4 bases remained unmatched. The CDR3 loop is CASSPLAGGQTGELFF. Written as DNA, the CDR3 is TGTGCCAGCTCACCCCTAGCGGGAGGGCAAACCGGGGAGCTGTTTTTT.

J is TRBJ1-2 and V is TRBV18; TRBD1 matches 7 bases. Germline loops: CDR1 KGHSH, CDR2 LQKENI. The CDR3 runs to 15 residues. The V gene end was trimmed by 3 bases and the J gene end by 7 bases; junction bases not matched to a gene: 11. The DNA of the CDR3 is TGTGCCAGCTCACCTGGGACAGCCCAAGGGGGTGGCTACACCTTC. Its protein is CASSPGTAQGGGYTF.

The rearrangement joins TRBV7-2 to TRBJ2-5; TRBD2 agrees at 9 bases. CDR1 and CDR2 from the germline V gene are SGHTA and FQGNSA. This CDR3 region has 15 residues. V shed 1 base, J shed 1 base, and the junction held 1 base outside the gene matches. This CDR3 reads CASSLGAGGQETQYF. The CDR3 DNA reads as TGTGCCAGCAGCTTAGGAGCGGGAGGCCAAGAGACCCAGTACTTC.

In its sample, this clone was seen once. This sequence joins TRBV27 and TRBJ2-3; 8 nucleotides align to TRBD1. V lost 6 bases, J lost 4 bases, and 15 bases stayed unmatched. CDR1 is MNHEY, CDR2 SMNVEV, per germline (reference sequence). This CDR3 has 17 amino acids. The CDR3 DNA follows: TGTGCCAGCAGGCCGATCCCTGGACAGGGAAGCGCAGATACGCAGTATTTT. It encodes CASRPIPGQGSADTQYF.

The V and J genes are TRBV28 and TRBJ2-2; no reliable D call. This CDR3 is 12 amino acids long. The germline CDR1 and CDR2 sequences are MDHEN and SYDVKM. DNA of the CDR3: TGTGGCGTCCGATCGAACACCGGGGAGCTGTTTTTT. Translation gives CGVRSNTGELFF. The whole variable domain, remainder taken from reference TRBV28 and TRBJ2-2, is DVKVTQSSRYLVKRTGEKVFLECVQDMDHENMFWYRQDPGLGLRLIYFSYDVKMKEKGDIPEGYSVSREKKERFSLILESASTNQTSMYLCGVRSNTGELFFGEGSRLTVL.

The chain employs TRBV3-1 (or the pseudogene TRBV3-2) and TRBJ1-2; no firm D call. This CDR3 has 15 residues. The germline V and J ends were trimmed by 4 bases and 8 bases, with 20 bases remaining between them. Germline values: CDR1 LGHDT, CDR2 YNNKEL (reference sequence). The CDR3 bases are TGTGCCAGCAGCCTAGGGTGGTTGGGAGGGAAAGGCTACACCTTC. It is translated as CASSLGWLGGKGYTF.

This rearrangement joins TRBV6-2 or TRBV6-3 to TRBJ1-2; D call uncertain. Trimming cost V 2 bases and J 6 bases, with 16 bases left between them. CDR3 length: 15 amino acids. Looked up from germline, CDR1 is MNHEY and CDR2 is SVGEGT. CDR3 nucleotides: TGTGCCAGCAGTTACCAACCCGAGAACAGTAATGGCTACACCTTC. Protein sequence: CASSYQPENSNGYTF.

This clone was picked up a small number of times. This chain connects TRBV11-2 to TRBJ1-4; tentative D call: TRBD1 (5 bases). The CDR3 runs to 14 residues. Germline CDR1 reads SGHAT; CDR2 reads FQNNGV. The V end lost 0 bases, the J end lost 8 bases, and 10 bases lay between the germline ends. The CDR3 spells CASSLDRGREKLFF. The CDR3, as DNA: TGTGCCAGCAGCTTAGATAGGGGTAGGGAAAAACTGTTTTTT.

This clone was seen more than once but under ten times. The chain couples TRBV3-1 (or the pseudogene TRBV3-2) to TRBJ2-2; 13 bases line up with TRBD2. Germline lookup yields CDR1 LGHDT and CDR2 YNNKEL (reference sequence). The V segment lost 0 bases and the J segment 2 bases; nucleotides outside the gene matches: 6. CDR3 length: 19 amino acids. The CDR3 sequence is CASSQEELAGGFNTGELFF. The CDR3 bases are TGTGCCAGCAGCCAAGAGGAACTAGCGGGAGGGTTTAACACCGGGGAGCTGTTTTTT.

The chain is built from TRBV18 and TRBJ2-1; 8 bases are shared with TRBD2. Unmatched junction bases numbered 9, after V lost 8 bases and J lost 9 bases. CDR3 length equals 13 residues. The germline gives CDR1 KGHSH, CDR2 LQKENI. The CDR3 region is CASASGRRSEQFF. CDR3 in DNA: TGTGCCAGCGCCAGCGGGAGACGGAGTGAGCAGTTCTTC.

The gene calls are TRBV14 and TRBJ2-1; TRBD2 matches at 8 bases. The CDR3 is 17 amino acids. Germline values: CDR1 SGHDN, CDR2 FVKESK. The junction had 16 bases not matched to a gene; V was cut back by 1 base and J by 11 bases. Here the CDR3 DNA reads TGTGCCAGCAGCCAAGCGGCTGCTGGCGGGAGGACCCGACAGCAGTTCTTC. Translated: CASSQAAAGGRTRQQFF.

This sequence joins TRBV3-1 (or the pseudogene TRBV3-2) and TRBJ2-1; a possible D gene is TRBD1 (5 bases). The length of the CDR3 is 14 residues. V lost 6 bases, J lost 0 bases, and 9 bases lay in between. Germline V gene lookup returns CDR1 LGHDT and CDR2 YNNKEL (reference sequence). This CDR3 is CASSRGSSYNEQFF. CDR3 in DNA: TGTGCCAGCAGTAGGGGTAGCTCCTACAATGAGCAGTTCTTC.

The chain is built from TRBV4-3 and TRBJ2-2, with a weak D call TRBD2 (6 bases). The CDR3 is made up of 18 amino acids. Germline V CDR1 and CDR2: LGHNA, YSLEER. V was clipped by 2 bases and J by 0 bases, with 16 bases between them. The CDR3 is CASSQNPGVLANTGELFF. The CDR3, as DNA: TGCGCCAGCAGCCAAAATCCGGGGGTCCTTGCGAACACCGGGGAGCTGTTTTTT.